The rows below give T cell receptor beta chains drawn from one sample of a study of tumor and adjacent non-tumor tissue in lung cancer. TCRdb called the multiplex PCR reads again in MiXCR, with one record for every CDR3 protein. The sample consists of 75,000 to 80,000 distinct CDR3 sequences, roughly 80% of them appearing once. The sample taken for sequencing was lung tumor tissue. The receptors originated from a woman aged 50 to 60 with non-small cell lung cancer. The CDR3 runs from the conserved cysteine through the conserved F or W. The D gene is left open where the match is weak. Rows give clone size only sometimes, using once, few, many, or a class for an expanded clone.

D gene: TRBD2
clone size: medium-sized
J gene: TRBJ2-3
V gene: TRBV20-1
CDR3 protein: CSARGVVAGLTDTQYF
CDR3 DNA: TGCAGTGCTAGAGGCGTGGTAGCGGGGCTCACAGATACGCAGTATTTT

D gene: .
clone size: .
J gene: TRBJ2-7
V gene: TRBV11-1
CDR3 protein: CASSTYVQRVNSYEQYF
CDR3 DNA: TGTGCCAGCAGCACATATGTTCAGCGGGTAAACTCCTACGAGCAGTACTTC

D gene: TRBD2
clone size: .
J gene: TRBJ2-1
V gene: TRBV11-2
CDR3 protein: CVSSLIAGGENEQFF
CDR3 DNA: TGTGTCAGCAGCCTTATAGCGGGAGGAGAGAACGAGCAGTTCTTC

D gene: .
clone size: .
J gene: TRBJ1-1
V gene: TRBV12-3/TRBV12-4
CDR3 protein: CAGRNLKTRNTEAFF
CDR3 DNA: TGTGCCGGCAGGAACTTAAAAACGCGCAACACTGAAGCTTTCTTT

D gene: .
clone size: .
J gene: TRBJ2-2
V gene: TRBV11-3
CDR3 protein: CASSSWARGERINTGDLFF
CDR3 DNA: TGTGCCAGCAGCTCATGGGCCAGGGGGGAGCGGATTAACACCGGGGACCTGTTTTTT

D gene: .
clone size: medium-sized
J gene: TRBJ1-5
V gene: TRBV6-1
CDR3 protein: CASSDFQSTYSNQPQHF
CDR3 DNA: TGTGCCAGCAGTGATTTCCAGAGTACCTATAGCAATCAGCCCCAGCATTTT

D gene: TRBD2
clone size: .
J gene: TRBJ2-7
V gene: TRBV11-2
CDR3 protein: CTSRDLREDSYEQHF
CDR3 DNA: TGTACCAGCAGGGACTTGCGGGAGGACTCCTATGAGCAGCACTTC

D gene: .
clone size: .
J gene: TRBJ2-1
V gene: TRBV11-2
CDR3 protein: CASSFRARGDNEQLF
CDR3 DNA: TGTGCCAGTAGCTTTAGAGCGAGAGGAGACAATGAGCAGTTATTC

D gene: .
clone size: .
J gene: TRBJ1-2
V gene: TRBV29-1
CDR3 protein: CSVEAWERGDLYGYTF
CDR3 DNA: TGCAGCGTTGAAGCTTGGGAGAGGGGGGACCTCTATGGCTACACCTTC

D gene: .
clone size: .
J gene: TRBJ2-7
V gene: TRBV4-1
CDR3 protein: CASSQAYGRWRSYEQYF
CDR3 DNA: TGCGCCAGCAGCCAAGCCTATGGCAGGTGGCGTTCCTACGAGCAGTACTTC

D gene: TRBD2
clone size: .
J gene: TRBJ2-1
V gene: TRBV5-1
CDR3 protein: CASSLRGSADEQFF
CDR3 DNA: TGCGCCAGCAGCTTACGCGGGAGCGCCGATGAGCAGTTCTTC

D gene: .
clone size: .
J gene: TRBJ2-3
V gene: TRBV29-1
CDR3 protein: CSVPGLRAGSTDTQYF
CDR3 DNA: TGCAGCGTTCCAGGACTCCGAGCGGGTAGCACAGATACGCAGTATTTT

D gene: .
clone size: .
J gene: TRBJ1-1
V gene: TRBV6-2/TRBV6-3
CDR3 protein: CASSPATPNTEAFF
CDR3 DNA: TGTGCCAGCAGTCCCGCCACTCCTAACACTGAAGCTTTCTTT

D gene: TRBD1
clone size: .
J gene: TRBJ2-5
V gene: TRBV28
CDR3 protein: CATSLRLGGLETQYF
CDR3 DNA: TGTGCCACCAGTTTACGTTTAGGGGGCCTAGAGACCCAGTACTTC

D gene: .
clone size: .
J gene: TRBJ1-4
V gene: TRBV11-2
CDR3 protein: CASSLEGGGEKSSEKLFF
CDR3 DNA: TGTGCCAGCAGCCTAGAAGGTGGAGGGGAGAAGAGTAGTGAAAAACTGTTTTTT

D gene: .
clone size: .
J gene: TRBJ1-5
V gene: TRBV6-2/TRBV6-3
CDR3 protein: CASSKGQTNPPQHF
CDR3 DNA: TGTGCCAGCAGTAAGGGACAAACTAATCCACCCCAGCATTTT

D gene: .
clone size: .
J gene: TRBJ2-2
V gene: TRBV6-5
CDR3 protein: CASRPRCHGELFF
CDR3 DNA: TGTGCCAGCAGGCCCAGGTGTCATGGGGAGCTGTTTTTT

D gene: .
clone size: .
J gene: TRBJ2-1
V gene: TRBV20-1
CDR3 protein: CRVPSGRSSSYNEQFF
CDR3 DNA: TGCAGAGTTCCCAGTGGGCGGTCGAGTTCCTACAATGAGCAGTTCTTC

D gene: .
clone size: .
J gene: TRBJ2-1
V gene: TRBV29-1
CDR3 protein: CSVAGTFIYNEQFF
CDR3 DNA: TGCAGCGTCGCCGGGACTTTCATATACAATGAGCAGTTCTTC

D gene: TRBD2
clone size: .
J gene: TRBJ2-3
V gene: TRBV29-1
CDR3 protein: CSVGGSSGGTDTQYF
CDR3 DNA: TGCAGCGTTGGAGGAAGTAGCGGGGGCACAGATACGCAGTATTTT

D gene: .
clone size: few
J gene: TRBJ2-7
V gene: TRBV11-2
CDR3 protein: CASNSSREQYF
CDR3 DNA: TGTGCCAGCAATTCCTCAAGAGAGCAGTACTTC

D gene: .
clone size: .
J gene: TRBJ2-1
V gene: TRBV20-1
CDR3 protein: CSVRAAQTSSYNEQFF
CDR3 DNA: TGCAGTGTTAGAGCAGCTCAGACCAGTTCGTACAATGAGCAGTTCTTC

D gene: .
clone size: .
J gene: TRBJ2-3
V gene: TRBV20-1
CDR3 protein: CSAMSNDTDTQYF
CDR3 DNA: TGCAGTGCTATGTCTAACGACACTGATACGCAGTATTTT

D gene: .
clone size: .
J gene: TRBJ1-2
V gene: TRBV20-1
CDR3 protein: CNARVADYDYTF
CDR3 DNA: TGCAATGCTAGGGTGGCAGACTATGACTACACCTTC

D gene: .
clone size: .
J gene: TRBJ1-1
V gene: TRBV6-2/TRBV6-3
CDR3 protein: CTSSYSTGNTEALF
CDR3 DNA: TGTACCAGCAGTTACTCGACGGGGAACACTGAAGCTCTCTTT

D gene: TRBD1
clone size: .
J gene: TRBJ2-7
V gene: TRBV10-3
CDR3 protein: CAISASLGTGGTYEQYF
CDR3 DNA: TGTGCCATCAGTGCTAGTTTGGGGACAGGGGGAACCTACGAACAGTACTTC

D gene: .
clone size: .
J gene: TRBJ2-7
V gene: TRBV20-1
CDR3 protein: CSARDAVYPKQYF
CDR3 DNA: TGCAGTGCTAGAGACGCGGTCTACCCCAAGCAGTACTTC

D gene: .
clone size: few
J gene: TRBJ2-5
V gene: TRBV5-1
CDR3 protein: CASSSGIGETQYF
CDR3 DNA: TGCGCCAGCAGCTCGGGTATCGGAGAGACCCAGTACTTC

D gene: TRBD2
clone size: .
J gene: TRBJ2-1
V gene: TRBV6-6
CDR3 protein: CATPRTSDVSVHEQFF
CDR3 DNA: TGTGCCACCCCCAGGACTAGCGATGTTTCTGTCCATGAGCAGTTCTTC

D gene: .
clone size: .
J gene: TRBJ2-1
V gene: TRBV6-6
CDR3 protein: CAGSYANGSDNEQLF
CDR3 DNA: TGTGCCGGCAGTTACGCTAACGGGAGTGACAATGAGCAGCTCTTC

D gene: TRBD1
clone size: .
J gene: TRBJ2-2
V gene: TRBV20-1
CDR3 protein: CSARDSGQGNTGEMFF
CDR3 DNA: TGCAGTGCTAGAGATTCGGGACAGGGTAACACCGGGGAGATGTTTTTT

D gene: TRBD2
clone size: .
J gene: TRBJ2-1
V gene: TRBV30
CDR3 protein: CAWSSESSGTERGFYNEQFF
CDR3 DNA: TGTGCCTGGAGCTCCGAGAGTAGCGGGACTGAAAGGGGGTTTTACAATGAGCAGTTCTTC

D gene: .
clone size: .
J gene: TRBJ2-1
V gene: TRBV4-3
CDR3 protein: CASQAVLDGEQFF
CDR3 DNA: TGCGCCAGCCAAGCCGTTTTAGATGGTGAGCAGTTCTTC

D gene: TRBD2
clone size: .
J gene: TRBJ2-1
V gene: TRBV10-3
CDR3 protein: CAASRLAGGNSYNEHFF
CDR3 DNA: TGTGCCGCCTCACGGCTAGCGGGAGGGAACTCCTACAATGAGCACTTCTTC

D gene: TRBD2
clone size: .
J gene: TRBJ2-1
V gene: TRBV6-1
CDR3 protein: CVSSKGTRGLFF
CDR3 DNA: TGTGTCAGCAGTAAGGGGACTAGAGGACTGTTCTTC

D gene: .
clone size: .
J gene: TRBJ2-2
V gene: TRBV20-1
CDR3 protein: CCARDKLGGWTGELFF
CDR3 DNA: TGCTGTGCCAGAGATAAGCTGGGAGGCTGGACCGGGGAGCTGTTTTTT

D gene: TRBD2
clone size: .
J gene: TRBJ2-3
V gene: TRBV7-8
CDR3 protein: CASRYRLAGSTDTQYF
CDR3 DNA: TGTGCCAGCCGCTATAGACTAGCGGGGAGTACAGATACGCAGTATTTT

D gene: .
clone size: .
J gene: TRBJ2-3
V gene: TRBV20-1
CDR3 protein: CTPGAATQYF
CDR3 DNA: TGCACTCCAGGGGCGGCTACGCAGTATTTT

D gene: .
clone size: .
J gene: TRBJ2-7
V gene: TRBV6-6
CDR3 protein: CVSSYSTYEQYF
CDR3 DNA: TGTGTCAGCAGTTACTCGACGTACGAGCAGTACTTC

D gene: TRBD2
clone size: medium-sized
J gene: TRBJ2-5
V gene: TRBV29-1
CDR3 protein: CSVAGGSGRVGETQYF
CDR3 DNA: TGCAGCGTTGCCGGGGGTAGCGGGAGAGTTGGGGAGACCCAGTACTTC

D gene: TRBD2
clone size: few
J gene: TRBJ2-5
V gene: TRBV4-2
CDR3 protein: CVSSQWEGKTQYF
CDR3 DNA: TGTGTCAGCAGCCAATGGGAGGGGAAGACCCAGTACTTC

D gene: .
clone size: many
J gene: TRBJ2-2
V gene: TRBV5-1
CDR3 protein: CASSLSLVRKGELFF
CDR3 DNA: TGCGCCAGCAGCTTGTCGCTAGTACGTAAAGGGGAGCTGTTTTTT

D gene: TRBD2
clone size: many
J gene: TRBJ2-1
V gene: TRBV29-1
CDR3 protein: CSVEGVGGPGDEQFF
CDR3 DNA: TGCAGCGTTGAAGGGGTGGGAGGGCCAGGCGATGAGCAGTTCTTC

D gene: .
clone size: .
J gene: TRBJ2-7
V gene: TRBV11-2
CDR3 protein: CASSKSSVTYEQYF
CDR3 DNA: TGTGCCAGCAGCAAGTCGTCAGTTACCTACGAGCAGTACTTC

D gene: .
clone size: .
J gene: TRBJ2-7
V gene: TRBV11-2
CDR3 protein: CASRMKPGSSYGQYF
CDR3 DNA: TGTGCCAGCAGGATGAAACCAGGAAGCTCCTACGGGCAGTACTTT

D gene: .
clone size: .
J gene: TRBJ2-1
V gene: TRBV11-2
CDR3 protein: CARSLLPGVGEQFF
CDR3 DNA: TGTGCCAGGAGCTTACTACCGGGAGTCGGGGAGCAGTTCTTC

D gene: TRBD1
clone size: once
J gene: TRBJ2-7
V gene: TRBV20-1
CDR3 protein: CSDEPGTGGYEQYF
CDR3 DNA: TGTAGTGATGAGCCCGGGACAGGGGGCTACGAGCAGTACTTC

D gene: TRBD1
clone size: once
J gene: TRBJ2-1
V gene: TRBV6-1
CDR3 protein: CASSASGGGQINEQFF
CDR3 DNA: TGTGCCAGCAGCGCTTCAGGGGGCGGACAGATCAATGAGCAGTTCTTC